What follows are 23 T cell receptor beta chains derived from one specimen sequenced in a study of shared clonotypes between healthy human individuals. Generated by immunoSEQ multiplex PCR, the TCRdb table keeps only in-frame clones and is missing some. The sample contains 450,000 or so clones, approximately 80% of which appear only once. The sequenced sample was PBMCs. Every receptor here comes from a woman aged 40 to 55 in good health. Some clones in this sample may be carry-over from other donors' samples.

This clone was counted a single time. The chain has TRBV10-2 and TRBJ1-5; tentatively, D is TRBD1 (6 bases). Germline values: CDR1 WSHSY, CDR2 SAAADI. CDR3 length: 17 residues. The V and J ends lost 3 bases and 0 bases respectively, with 15 bases between them. The CDR3 DNA follows: TGCGCCAGCAGTGAAGACAGGACCTACTATAGCAATCAGCCCCAGCATTTT. Translated: CASSEDRTYYSNQPQHF.

CDR3 amino acids: CSGHNYGYTF. The CDR3 DNA is TGCAGTGGACACAACTATGGCTACACCTTC. The chain joins TRBV20-1 to TRBJ1-2; no definite D call. Germline assignment: CDR1 DFQATT and CDR2 SNEGSKA (reference sequence). This CDR3 comprises 10 residues. The V end was cut by 7 bases, the J end by 2 bases, with 5 bases between.

This chain connects TRBV7-2 to TRBJ2-7; 7 bases align to TRBD2. The germline V gene has CDR1 SGHTA and CDR2 FQGNSA. V was pared by 1 base and J by 2 bases, with 8 bases of the junction left unmatched. The CDR3 has 16 residues. CDR3 in amino acids: CASSLGPRGFPYEQYF. In DNA, the CDR3 is TGTGCCAGCAGCTTAGGTCCGCGGGGGTTTCCCTACGAGCAGTACTTC. The full variable domain, completed using reference TRBV7-2 and TRBJ2-7, is GAGVSQSPSNKVTEKGKDVELRCDPISGHTALYWYRQSLGQGLEFLIYFQGNSAPDKSGLPSDRFSAERTGGSVSTLTIQRTQQEDSAVYLCASSLGPRGFPYEQYFGPGTRLTVT.

J is TRBJ1-2 and V is TRBV20-1; TRBD1 matches 7 bases. With V trimmed by 5 bases and J by 10 bases, 4 bases remained unmatched. Germline V lookup: CDR1 DFQATT, CDR2 SNEGSKA (reference sequence). CDR3 length: 10 residues. This chain's CDR3 is CSASGTAYTF. DNA of the CDR3: TGCAGTGCTTCCGGGACAGCCTACACCTTC.

As concerns this clone: A read error may be the cause here, since a much bigger clone is one base away. The chain links TRBV2 to TRBJ1-1, with no clear D. The CDR3 totals 12 residues. Germline values: CDR1 SNHLY, CDR2 FYNNEI. V gave up 5 bases and J gave up 1 base, with 5 bases separating them. The chain's CDR3 is CASSNGNTEAFF. DNA of the CDR3: TGTGCCAGCAGTAACGGGAACACTGAAGCTTTCTTT.

For this clone: This likely reflects a read error, since a far larger clone is one base away. The J gene is TRBJ1-2, the V gene TRBV29-1; weak D call: TRBD1 (5 bases). The CDR3 runs 13 residues. Deletions cut 3 bases from V and 6 bases from J, with 14 bases between. Germline CDR1 SQVTM, CDR2 ANQGSEA. CDR3 sequence (DNA): TGCAGCGTTGAGAGTGGGCAGGGCCATGGCTACACCTTC. Translation: CSVESGQGHGYTF.

This clone showed up just a few times. This chain connects TRBV6-1 to TRBJ1-2; possibly TRBD1 for D (5 bases). This CDR3 has 14 amino acids. Trimming left V 5 bases short and J 5 bases short, with 15 bases between. Germline values: CDR1 MNHNS, CDR2 SASEGT. CDR3 sequence reads: CASSLPGPGYGYTF. CDR3 nucleotide sequence: TGTGCCAGCAGTCTACCGGGACCTGGTTATGGCTACACCTTC.

The chain has TRBV4-1 and TRBJ2-3, with TRBD2 matching over 7 bases. The CDR3 consists of 14 residues. V lost 0 bases, J lost 4 bases, and 1 base stayed unmatched. Germline V gene data show CDR1 as MGHRA and CDR2 as YSYEKL. The CDR3, as DNA: TGCGCCAGCAGCCAAGAGCGGGAGCCAGATACGCAGTATTTT. Protein product: CASSQEREPDTQYF.

The V gene is TRBV18, the J gene TRBJ2-5; tentatively, D is TRBD2 (5 bases). V lost 0 bases and J 4 bases, leaving 12 bases between the germline ends. The CDR3 totals 15 residues. Germline CDR1 reads KGHSH; CDR2 reads LQKENI. In nucleotides, the CDR3 is TGTGCCAGCTCACCACCAGTCAGCGAGGGAGAGACCCAGTACTTC. Its protein product is CASSPPVSEGETQYF.

Note on this clone: This may be a read error: a much more frequent sequence differs by one nucleotide. V usage is TRBV7-2 and J usage is TRBJ2-3, with 8 bases aligning to TRBD2. This CDR3 comprises 15 residues. Per germline, CDR1 SGHTA and CDR2 FQGNSA. V dropped 3 bases and J dropped 5; count of bases not matched to a gene: 7. The CDR3 DNA is TGTGCCAGCAGCTTTGACGGGGGGGCCGTAGATACGCAGTATTTT. Its protein is CASSFDGGAVDTQYF.

V usage is TRBV9 and J usage is TRBJ2-1; 7 positions agree with TRBD1. This CDR3 region has 12 residues. In germline, CDR1 is SGDLS, CDR2 YYNGEE. Trimming took 4 bases from V and 9 from J; bases not matched to a gene: 4. The CDR3: CASSRQGGEQFF. CDR3 bases: TGTGCCAGCAGCAGACAGGGCGGTGAGCAGTTCTTC.

The chain carries TRBV2 and TRBJ2-7; 13 bases agree with TRBD2. J was trimmed by 3 bases and V by 6 bases; bases with no gene match: 5. CDR1 SNHLY and CDR2 FYNNEI come from the germline V gene. The CDR3 is made up of 15 amino acids. The CDR3 reads CASRQGLAGNYEQYF. CDR3 sequence (DNA): TGTGCCAGCAGGCAGGGACTAGCGGGAAACTACGAGCAGTACTTC.

This sequence joins TRBV11-3 and TRBJ2-7; D gene unclear. The CDR3 spans 14 residues. V was trimmed by 2 bases and J by 2 bases, leaving 10 bases between them. Per the germline V gene, CDR1 is SGHNT and CDR2 is YENEEA. The CDR3, as DNA: TGTGCCAGCAGCTTATTTGGGGAAGCCTACGAGCAGTACTTC. This translates into CASSLFGEAYEQYF. Looking up the rest from reference TRBV11-3 and TRBJ2-7 gives the full variable domain: EAGVVQSPRYKIIEKKQPVAFWCNPISGHNTLYWYLQNLGQGPELLIRYENEEAVDDSQLPKDRFSAERLKGVDSTLKIQPAELGDSAVYLCASSLFGEAYEQYFGPGTRLTVT.

V and J are TRBV10-1 and TRBJ2-7; D not resolved. The CDR3 contains 14 residues. Germline V gives CDR1 WNHNN, CDR2 SYGVQD (reference sequence). Trimming shortened V by 6 bases and J by 5 bases, and 17 bases separated the two germline ends. The CDR3 spells CASSPVQVGDEQYF. CDR3 in DNA: TGCGCCAGCAGCCCCGTGCAGGTTGGGGACGAGCAGTACTTC.

This clone turned up a few times. The rearrangement uses TRBV4-2 and TRBJ2-1, with D unclear. From germline, CDR1 is LGHNA and CDR2 YNFKEQ. The CDR3 has 15 residues. With 4 bases removed from V and 1 base from J, the gap between germline ends came to 11 bases. CDR3 region: CASSRDSTSYNEQFF. CDR3 sequence (DNA): TGTGCCAGCAGCCGCGACTCAACATCCTACAATGAGCAGTTCTTC.

This chain joins TRBV7-6 and TRBJ2-1; D is ambiguous. The germline V gene encodes CDR1 SGHVS and CDR2 FNYEAQ. Trimming stripped 3 bases from V and 6 bases from J, with 9 bases between. The CDR3 runs to 13 residues. This CDR3 is CASSFDGFNEQFF. Written as DNA, the CDR3 is TGTGCCAGCAGCTTCGACGGATTCAATGAGCAGTTCTTC. Drawing the rest from reference TRBV7-6 and TRBJ2-1, the complete variable domain is GAGVSQSPRYKVTKRGQDVALRCDPISGHVSLYWYRQALGQGPEFLTYFNYEAQQDKSGLPNDRFSAERPEGSISTLTIQRTEQRDSAMYRCASSFDGFNEQFFGPGTRLTVL.

The V gene is TRBV28, the J gene TRBJ1-4; D not certain. V was cut by 5 bases and J by 2 bases, with 9 bases left in between. The CDR3 runs to 14 residues. Per the germline V gene, CDR1 is MDHEN and CDR2 is SYDVKM. The CDR3 coding sequence is TGTGCCAGCAGTCCCGGGCGCACTAATGAAAAACTGTTTTTT. Its protein is CASSPGRTNEKLFF.

The rearrangement joins TRBV6-5 to TRBJ1-2; D gene uncertain. V was clipped by 7 bases and J by 6 bases, with 12 bases between them. Germline CDR1 MNHEY, CDR2 SVGAGI. This CDR3 comprises 12 residues. The CDR3 sequence is CASTSRRDGYTF. The CDR3 DNA is TGTGCCAGCACTTCAAGAAGGGATGGCTACACCTTC.

This clone was seen many times. The gene calls are TRBV18 and TRBJ1-2; D perhaps matches TRBD1 (5 bases). The CDR3 loop spans 13 amino acids. Trimming took 1 base from V and 8 from J, leaving 11 bases between them. Per the germline V gene, CDR1 is KGHSH and CDR2 is LQKENI. In DNA, the CDR3 is TGTGCCAGCTCACCACGCCCTGGGGACGGCTACACCTTC. Residues: CASSPRPGDGYTF.

This clone came up many times. CDR3: CASSPSGTGTREQYF. DNA of the CDR3: TGTGCCAGCAGCCCCTCCGGGACAGGGACGCGCGAGCAGTACTTC. This chain links TRBV7-3 with TRBJ2-7; 9 nucleotides match TRBD1. J lost 6 bases, V lost 5 bases, and 11 bases had no gene match. This CDR3 region has 15 residues. The germline CDR1 and CDR2 sequences are SGHTA and FQGTGA.

This chain joins TRBV5-4 and TRBJ2-3, with D tentatively TRBD1 (6 bases). The CDR3 is made up of 18 amino acids. CDR1 and CDR2 (germline): SGHNT, YYREEE (reference sequence). The V end lost 0 bases, the J end lost 4 bases, and 21 bases lay between the germline ends. The CDR3, as DNA: TGTGCCAGCAGCTTGGGAGGTACAGGGCCATCTGATGCAGATACGCAGTATTTT. Its translation: CASSLGGTGPSDADTQYF. The full variable domain, in which reference TRBV5-4 and TRBJ2-3 provide the parts outside the CDR3, is ETGVTQSPTHLIKTRGQQVTLRCSSQSGHNTVSWYQQALGQGPQFIFQYYREEENGRGNFPPRFSGLQFPNYSSELNVNALELDDSALYLCASSLGGTGPSDADTQYFGPGTRLTVL.

The V gene is TRBV19, the J gene TRBJ1-2; 7 bases map to TRBD1. V trimming: 7 bases; J trimming: 5 bases; junction bases outside the gene matches: 1. The CDR3 loop spans 11 amino acids. The germline gives CDR1 LNHDA, CDR2 SQIVND (reference sequence). In DNA, the CDR3 is TGTGCCAGTAAACAGGGGTATGGCTACACCTTC. This translates into CASKQGYGYTF.

Worth noting for this clone: A read error likely explains this, since a far larger clone differs by one base. CDR3: CASSLTLGLYGYTF. Written as DNA, the CDR3 is TGTGCCAGCAGTTTAACATTAGGGCTCTATGGCTACACCTTC. The chain uses TRBV28 and TRBJ1-2; D ambiguous. With 2 bases removed from V and 4 bases from J, the gap between germline ends came to 11 bases. Germline-derived CDR1 and CDR2 are MDHEN and SYDVKM. The CDR3 totals 14 residues.